This T cell receptor (beta chain) was identified in a study of metastatic and nonmetastatic thyroid tumors (dated by TCRdb to the early 2020s). Context from the whole study: Repertoires were compared across peripheral blood and tumor or nodule tissue samples from malignant and benign thyroid patients.

This clone was seen ten or more times. The antigen it binds to is not known. No base quality information exists; no much larger clone differs at one position. Broader findings and caveats from the paper: TCR beta diversity was reported as significantly higher in malignant tumors than in benign nodules, in both blood and tumor samples.

No patient had received any treatment before thyroid surgery. The study retrospectively analysed patient clinical samples collected from the early 2010s to the late 2010s using T-cell receptor beta sequencing. There are 13 amino acids in the CDR3, from cysteine to phenylalanine inclusive. The read is trimmed to its CDR3 DNA, 39 bases read in frame from base 1. As encoded in the germline V gene, CDR1 is SQVTM while CDR2 is ANQGSEA. Ends trimmed: V by 6 bases, J by 7 bases; bases unmatched to a gene: 7. Library preparation employed PCR. For sequencing, an Illumina HiSeq 4000 was employed. High-throughput sequencing was used to profile the TCR beta-chain CDR3 region of each patient. In the source study's methods: CDR3 differences across clinicopathological groups were used to build a classifier for discriminating distant-metastatic papillary thyroid cancer patients. To measure repertoire diversity the researchers used the Shannon index, while the Morisita-Horn index served to gauge how similar the tumor and blood repertoires were. Using fastp at Q25 and MiXCR, TCRdb reprocessed the public reads and kept productive beta chains. For this entry, the V and J calls and clone size follow TCRdb and not the study's own pipeline. The sample table contains 20,000 to 25,000 clones; only one count was recorded for 16% of them. The top ten clones comprise 8.5% to 12% of the sample.

Source material: tumor tissue. In this chain, TRBV29-1 is recombined with TRBJ2-2, and 8 junctional nucleotides match TRBD1. This receptor was obtained from a female donor with papillary thyroid cancer or a benign thyroid nodule (not recorded which). Some clones in this sample may be carry-over from other donors' samples. The CDR3 protein: CSVDRGWGGELFF. The bases read TGCAGCGTCGACAGGGGATGGGGCGGGGAGCTGTTTTTT.